The text below deals with one TCR beta chain. This clone has only one observation. There is no known antigen for this receptor. No base qualities exist here, and no much larger clone lies one base off it. TCRbeta CDR3 regions were amplified from genomic DNA using the immunoSEQ Assay, a bias-controlled multiplex PCR. Per the source publication's procedure: The number of nucleated cells in each sample was estimated by amplification of reference gene primers within the assay. To quantify the absolute abundance of each unique TCRbeta CDR3 rearrangement, sequence reads were collapsed and filtered. For each sample, productive Simpson clonality was calculated by taking the square root of Simpson's diversity index across productive rearrangements. The source is immuneACCESS, and TCRdb retained only in-frame sequences with V and J called. Part of the clones is not carried over; for the studies checked, unresolved V genes explain less than half of this, and the remainder is unexplained. The V and J calls and clone size were taken over from that table, and D and trimming were inferred from the DNA. The sample includes 55,000 to 80,000 clones, with around four fifths observed a single time. 5.3% of the sample is held by the ten biggest clonotypes.

These data originate in a study of blood T cell repertoires in COVID-19 (TCRdb year 2020). Notes on the research overall: Samples from collaborators originated in the United States, Italy and Spain and spanned both the acute and convalescent phases of COVID-19. The material from the prospective study consisted of cDNA or gDNA derived from T cells, B-cell-depleted T cells, or PBMCs. Deeply sampled blood TCRbeta repertoires from subjects exposed to, actively infected with, or recovered from COVID-19 were included in the dataset. The repertoires were released in a freely available public database meant as a resource for research on the immune response to SARS-CoV-2. Samples came from the ongoing ImmuneRACE study (first 160 participants) plus 1,254 subjects from 6 global collaborators. Sample metadata almost always included a de-identified subject ID, COVID-19 status, age in years and sex. Where HLA class I and class II types were available, the types were taken from metadata supplied by the sample provider, not from assay-based typing. Study-level results and caveats: The quantity of clinical and demographic metadata differed by source and by participant and was supplied without curation.

Whole blood was collected in K2EDTA tubes by collaborating institutions according to the institutions' own protocols. For TCRbeta analysis, collaborators shipped samples as frozen whole blood, isolated PBMCs, or DNA extracted from either of those sample types. The CDR1 and CDR2 encoded by the germline V gene (reference sequence) are WNHNN and SYGVQD. V sheds 0 bases and J sheds 13 bases, leaving 13 bases between their ends. Its CDR3 holds 13 amino acids, cysteine through phenylalanine. Left in the record is the CDR3 DNA by itself, 39 bases read in frame from the first base. Sequencing was done on a sample of peripheral blood. The receptor was derived from a man aged 50-59 years with active COVID-19. The receptor chain draws on TRBV10-1 and TRBJ2-1; TRBD1 is a weak D gene call, 5 bases matching. The encoded CDR3 is CASSESGAGYQFF. DNA sequence: TGCGCCAGCAGTGAGTCGGGCGCAGGGTATCAGTTCTTC.